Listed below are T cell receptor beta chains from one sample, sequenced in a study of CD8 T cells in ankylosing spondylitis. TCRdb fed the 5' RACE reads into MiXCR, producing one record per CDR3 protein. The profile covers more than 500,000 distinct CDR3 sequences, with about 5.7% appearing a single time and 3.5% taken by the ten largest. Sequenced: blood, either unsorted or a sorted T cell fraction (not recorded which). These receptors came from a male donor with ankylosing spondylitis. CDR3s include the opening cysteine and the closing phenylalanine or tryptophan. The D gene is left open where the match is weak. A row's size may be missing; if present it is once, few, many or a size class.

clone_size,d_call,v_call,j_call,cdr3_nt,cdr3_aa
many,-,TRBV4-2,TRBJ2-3,TGTGCCAGCAGCCGCACTAGGGCGTATGGCACAGATACGCAGTATTTT,CASSRTRAYGTDTQYF
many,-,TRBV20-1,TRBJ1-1,TGCAGTACAACCTCAAGACGGCAATCGAACACTGAAGCTTTCTTT,CSTTSRRQSNTEAFF
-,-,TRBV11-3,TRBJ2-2,TGTGCCAGCAGCTTAGAGGCAAACACCTGGGAGCTGTTTTTT,CASSLEANTWELFF
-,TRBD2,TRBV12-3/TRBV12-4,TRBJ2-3,TGTGCCAGCAGTTTAACTAGCGGAGAACCTCGTTGGCATTTT,CASSLTSGEPRWHF
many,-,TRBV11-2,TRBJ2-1,TGTGCCAGCAGCTTAGGAGTTGCGGCGGGACCATACAATGAGCAGTTCTTC,CASSLGVAAGPYNEQFF
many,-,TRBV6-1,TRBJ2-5,TGTGCCAGCAGAGTACCAGGGGCAGAGACCCAGTACTTC,CASRVPGAETQYF
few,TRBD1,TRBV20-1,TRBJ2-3,TGCAGTGCTGGGGGACAGGTGGCGGATACGCAGTATTTT,CSAGGQVADTQYF
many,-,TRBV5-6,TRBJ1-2,TGTGCCAGCAGCTTGTTGGCAGAGACTCTCCGGGGCTACACCTTC,CASSLLAETLRGYTF
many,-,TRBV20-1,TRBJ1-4,TGCAGTGCACCCAGTGGGACTAATGAAAAACTGTTTTTT,CSAPSGTNEKLFF
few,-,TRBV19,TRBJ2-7,TGTGCCAGTAGTGCGGGACCAAACCATTCCTACGAGCAGTACTTC,CASSAGPNHSYEQYF
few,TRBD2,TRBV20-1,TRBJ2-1,TGCAGTGCTAGACTAGCGGGAGCCCGTGATGAGCAGTTCTTC,CSARLAGARDEQFF
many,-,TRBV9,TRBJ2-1,TGTGCCAGCACTCCCAGGGGTTACAATGAGCAGTTCTTC,CASTPRGYNEQFF
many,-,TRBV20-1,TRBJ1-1,TGCAGTGCTAAGATTTTGGGCACTGAAGCTTTCTTT,CSAKILGTEAFF
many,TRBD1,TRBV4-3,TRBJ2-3,TGCGCCAGCAGCCGTCGACAGGGGAGCACAGATACGCAGTATTTT,CASSRRQGSTDTQYF
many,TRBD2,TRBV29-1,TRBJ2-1,TGCAGCGTTTCCTCCAGCGGGAAACACTCCTACAATGAGCAGTTCTTC,CSVSSSGKHSYNEQFF
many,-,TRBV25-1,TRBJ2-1,TGTGCCAGCATCAGAGTTGCCTACAATGAGCAGTTCTTC,CASIRVAYNEQFF
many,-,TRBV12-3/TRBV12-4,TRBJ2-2,TGTGCCAGCAGCCTGAGGCGAACCGGGGAGCTGTTTTTT,CASSLRRTGELFF
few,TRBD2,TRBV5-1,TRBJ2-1,TGCGCCAGCAGCACGATCGGGGAGGGATACAATGAGCAGTTCTTC,CASSTIGEGYNEQFF
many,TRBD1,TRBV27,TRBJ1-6,TGTGCCAGCAGCCAGTGGACAGGGTCGAATTCACCCCTCCACTTT,CASSQWTGSNSPLHF
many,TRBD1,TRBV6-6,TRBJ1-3,TGTGCCAGCAGTCGGGACAGAGGAAACACCATATATTTT,CASSRDRGNTIYF
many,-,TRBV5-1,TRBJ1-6,TGCGCCAGCAGCCTTCTAAGAGGACGGGTTTCACCCCTCCACTTT,CASSLLRGRVSPLHF
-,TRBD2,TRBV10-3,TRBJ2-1,TGTGCCATCAGTGAATCCCCCGGGGCTCTGACTAGCGGGAGGGGGGGTACCTACAATGAGCAGTTCTTC,CAISESPGALTSGRGGTYNEQFF
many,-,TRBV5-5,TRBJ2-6,TGTGCCAGCAGGATCTGGGGAACCGGGGCCAACGTCCTGACTTTC,CASRIWGTGANVLTF
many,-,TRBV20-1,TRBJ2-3,TGCAGTGCTAGAGATGTAGTAACAGATACGCAGTATTTT,CSARDVVTDTQYF
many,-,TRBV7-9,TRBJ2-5,TGTGCCAGCAGCTTAGCGGTTCGGACTTGGGAGACCCAGTACTTC,CASSLAVRTWETQYF
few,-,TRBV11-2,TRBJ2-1,TGTGCCAGCAGCTTGACGGTAGGCTCCTACAATGAGCAGTTCTTC,CASSLTVGSYNEQFF
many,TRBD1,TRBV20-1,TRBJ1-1,TGCAGTGCTAGAGATAACAGGGGCTACACTGAAGCTTTCTTT,CSARDNRGYTEAFF
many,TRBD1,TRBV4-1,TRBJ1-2,TGCGCCAGCAGCCCGACGCGGGACAGGGGGCGCAACTATGGCTACACCTTC,CASSPTRDRGRNYGYTF
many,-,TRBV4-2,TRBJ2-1,TGTGCCAGCAGCCAGGGGCGCGTCCCACACAATGAGCAGTTCTTC,CASSQGRVPHNEQFF
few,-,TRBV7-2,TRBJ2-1,TGTGCCAGCAGCCCGAATCGCCTAGACCATGCTGAGTTCTTC,CASSPNRLDHAEFF